This TCR beta chain was recovered during a study of T-cell memory formation after mild COVID-19. TCRdb re-called the 5' RACE reads through MiXCR, storing one row per CDR3 protein. The sample lists more than 120,000 distinct CDR3 sequences, 5.5% to 7% occurring once. This CDR3 is 16 amino acids long. Germline V lookup: CDR1 SGHKS, CDR2 YYEKEE (reference sequence). V lost 3 bases to trimming and J lost 3 bases, with 18 bases between them. The receptor's source is an adult woman who had mild COVID-19 (a few samples of this study predate the infection). Cell type and time point are not known. Sample: PBMCs or a T cell subset sorted from them (not recorded which). The chain employs TRBV5-5 and TRBJ1-2; no clear D. CDR3 protein: CASSSLSGSQHYGYTF. The CDR3 DNA sequence: TGTGCCAGCAGCTCCCTGTCGGGATCGCAGCACTATGGCTACACCTTC. Full variable domain (rest looked up from reference TRBV5-5 and TRBJ1-2): DAGVTQSPTHLIKTRGQQVTLRCSPISGHKSVSWYQQVLGQGPQFIFQYYEKEERGRGNFPDRFSARQFPNYSSELNVNALLLGDSALYLCASSSLSGSQHYGYTFGSGTRLTVV.